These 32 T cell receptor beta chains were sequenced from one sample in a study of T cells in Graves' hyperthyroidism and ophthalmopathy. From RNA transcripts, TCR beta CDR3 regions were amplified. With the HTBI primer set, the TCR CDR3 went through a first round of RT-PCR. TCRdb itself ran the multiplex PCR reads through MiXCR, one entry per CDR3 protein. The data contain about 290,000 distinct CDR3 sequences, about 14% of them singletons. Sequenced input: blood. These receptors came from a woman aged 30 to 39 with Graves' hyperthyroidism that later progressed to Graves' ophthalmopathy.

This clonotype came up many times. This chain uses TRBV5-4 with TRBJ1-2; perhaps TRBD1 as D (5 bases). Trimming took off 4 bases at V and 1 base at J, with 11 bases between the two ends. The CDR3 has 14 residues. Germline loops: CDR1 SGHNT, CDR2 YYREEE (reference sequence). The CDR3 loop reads CASSIRQSNYGYTF. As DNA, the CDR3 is TGTGCCAGCAGCATCCGACAGAGTAACTATGGCTACACCTTC.

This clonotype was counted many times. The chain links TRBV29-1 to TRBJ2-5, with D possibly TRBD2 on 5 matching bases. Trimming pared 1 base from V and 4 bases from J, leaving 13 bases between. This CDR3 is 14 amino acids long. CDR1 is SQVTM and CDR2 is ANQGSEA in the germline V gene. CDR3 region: CSVEAPVGGETQYF. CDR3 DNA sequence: TGCAGCGTTGAAGCCCCGGTTGGAGGAGAGACCCAGTACTTC.

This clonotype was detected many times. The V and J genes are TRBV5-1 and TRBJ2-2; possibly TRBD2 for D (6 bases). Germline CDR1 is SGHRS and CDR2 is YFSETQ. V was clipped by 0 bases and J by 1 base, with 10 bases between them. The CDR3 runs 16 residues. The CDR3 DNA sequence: TGCGCCAGCAGCTTGGCACGGGAGAGGAACACCGGGGAGCTGTTTTTT. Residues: CASSLARERNTGELFF.

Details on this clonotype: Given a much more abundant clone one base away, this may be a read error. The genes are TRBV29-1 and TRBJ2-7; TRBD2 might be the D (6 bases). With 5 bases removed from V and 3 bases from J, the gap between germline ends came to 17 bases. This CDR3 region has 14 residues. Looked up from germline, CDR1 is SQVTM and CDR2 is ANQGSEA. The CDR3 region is CSVRGLTGYYEQYF. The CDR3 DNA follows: TGCAGCGTTCGTGGACTAACGGGCTACTACGAGCAGTACTTC.

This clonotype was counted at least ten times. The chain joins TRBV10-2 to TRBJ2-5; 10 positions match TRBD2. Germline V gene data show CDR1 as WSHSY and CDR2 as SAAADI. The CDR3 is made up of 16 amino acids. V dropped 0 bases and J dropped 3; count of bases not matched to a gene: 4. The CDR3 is CASSESGGLAKETQYF. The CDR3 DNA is TGCGCCAGCAGTGAGTCAGGGGGACTAGCGAAAGAGACCCAGTACTTC.

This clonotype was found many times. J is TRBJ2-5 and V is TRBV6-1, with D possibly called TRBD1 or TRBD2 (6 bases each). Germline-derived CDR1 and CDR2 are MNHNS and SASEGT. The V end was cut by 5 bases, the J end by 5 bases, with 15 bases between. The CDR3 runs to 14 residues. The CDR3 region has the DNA TGTGCCAGCAGTTCGGGTCTAGGGGGGGAGACCCAGTACTTC. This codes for CASSSGLGGETQYF.

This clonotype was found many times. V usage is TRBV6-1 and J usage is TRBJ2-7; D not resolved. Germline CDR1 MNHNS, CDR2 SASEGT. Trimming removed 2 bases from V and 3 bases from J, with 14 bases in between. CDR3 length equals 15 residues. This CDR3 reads CASSERPTVDYEQYF. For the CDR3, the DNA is TGTGCCAGCAGTGAACGCCCGACGGTGGACTACGAGCAGTACTTC.

CDR3 in amino acids: CASSSYRGKGENIQYF. DNA for the CDR3: TGTGCCAGCAGCTCATACCGCGGGAAGGGGGAAAACATTCAGTACTTC. The chain links TRBV7-2 to TRBJ2-4; D might be TRBD1 or TRBD2, each matching 6 bases. The CDR3 consists of 16 residues. Between the trimmed V and J ends, which lost 4 bases and 5 bases, there was a span of 18 bases. Germline CDR1 and CDR2: SGHTA and FQGNSA.

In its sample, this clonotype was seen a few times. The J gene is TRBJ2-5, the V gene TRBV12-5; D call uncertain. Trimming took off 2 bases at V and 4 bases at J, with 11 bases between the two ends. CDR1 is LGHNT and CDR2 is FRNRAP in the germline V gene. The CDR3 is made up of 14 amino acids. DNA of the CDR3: TGTGCTAGTGGTTTGCCGGAGCGAGGAGAGACCCAGTACTTC. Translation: CASGLPERGETQYF.

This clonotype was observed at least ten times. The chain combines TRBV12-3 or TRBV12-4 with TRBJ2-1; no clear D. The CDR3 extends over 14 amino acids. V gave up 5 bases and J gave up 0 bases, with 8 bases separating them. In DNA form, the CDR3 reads TGTGCCAGCAGTCCCTCTAGCTCCTACAATGAGCAGTTCTTC. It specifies CASSPSSSYNEQFF.

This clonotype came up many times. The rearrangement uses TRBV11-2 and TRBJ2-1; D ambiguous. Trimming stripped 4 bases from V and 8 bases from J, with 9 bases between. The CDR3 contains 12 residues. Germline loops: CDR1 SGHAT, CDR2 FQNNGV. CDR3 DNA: TGTGCCAGCAGCTCCTCCGGCGATGAGCAGTTCTTC. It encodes CASSSSGDEQFF.

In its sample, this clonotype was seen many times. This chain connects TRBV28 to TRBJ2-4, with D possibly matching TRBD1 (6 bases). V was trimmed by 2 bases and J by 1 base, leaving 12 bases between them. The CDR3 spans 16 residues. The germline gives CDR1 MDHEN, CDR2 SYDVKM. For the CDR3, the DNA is TGTGCCAGCAGTTTAGGGCAGGGGTTCGCCAAAAACATTCAGTACTTC. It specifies CASSLGQGFAKNIQYF.

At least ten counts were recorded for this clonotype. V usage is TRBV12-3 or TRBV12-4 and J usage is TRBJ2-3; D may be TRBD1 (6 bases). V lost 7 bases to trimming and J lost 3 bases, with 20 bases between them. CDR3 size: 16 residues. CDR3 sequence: CASTWNPGTPTDTQYF. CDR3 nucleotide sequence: TGTGCCAGCACCTGGAATCCTGGGACACCGACAGATACGCAGTATTTT.

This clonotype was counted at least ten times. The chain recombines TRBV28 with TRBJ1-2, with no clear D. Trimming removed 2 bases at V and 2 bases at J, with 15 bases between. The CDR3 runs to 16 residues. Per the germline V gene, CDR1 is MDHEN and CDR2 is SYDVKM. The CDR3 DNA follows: TGTGCCAGCAGTTTAGGCTTCGCAGGTTCAAACTATGGCTACACCTTC. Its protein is CASSLGFAGSNYGYTF.

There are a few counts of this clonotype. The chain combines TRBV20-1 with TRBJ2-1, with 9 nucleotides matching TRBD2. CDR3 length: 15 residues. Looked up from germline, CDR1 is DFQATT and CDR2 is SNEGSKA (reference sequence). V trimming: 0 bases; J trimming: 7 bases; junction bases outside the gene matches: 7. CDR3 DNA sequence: TGCAGTGCTAGAGATTTTGGGACTAGCATGAATGAGCAGTTCTTC. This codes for CSARDFGTSMNEQFF.

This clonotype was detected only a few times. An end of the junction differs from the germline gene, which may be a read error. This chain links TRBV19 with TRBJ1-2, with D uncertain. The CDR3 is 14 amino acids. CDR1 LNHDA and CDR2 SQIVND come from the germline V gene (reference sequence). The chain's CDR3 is CASNPMADNYDYTF. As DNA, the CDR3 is TGTGCCAGTAACCCCATGGCGGATAACTATGACTACACCTTC.

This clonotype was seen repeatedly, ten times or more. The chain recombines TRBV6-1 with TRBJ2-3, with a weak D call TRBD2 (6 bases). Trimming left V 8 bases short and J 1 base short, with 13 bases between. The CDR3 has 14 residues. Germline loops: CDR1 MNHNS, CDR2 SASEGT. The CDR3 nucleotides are TGTGCCAGCTGGAATAGCGGTCGCACAGATACGCAGTATTTT. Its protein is CASWNSGRTDTQYF.

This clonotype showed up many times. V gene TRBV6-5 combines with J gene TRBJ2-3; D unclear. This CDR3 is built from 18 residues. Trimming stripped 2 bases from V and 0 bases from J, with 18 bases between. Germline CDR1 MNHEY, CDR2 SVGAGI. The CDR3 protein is CASSYAYSRAASTDTQYF. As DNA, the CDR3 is TGTGCCAGCAGTTACGCATACTCCCGGGCAGCTAGCACAGATACGCAGTATTTT.

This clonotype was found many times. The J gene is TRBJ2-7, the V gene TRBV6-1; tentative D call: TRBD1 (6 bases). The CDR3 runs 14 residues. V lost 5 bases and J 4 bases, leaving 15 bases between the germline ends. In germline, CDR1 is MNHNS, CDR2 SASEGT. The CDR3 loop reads CASSLTGQGYEQYF. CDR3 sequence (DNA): TGTGCCAGCAGTCTGACTGGGCAGGGGTACGAGCAGTACTTC.

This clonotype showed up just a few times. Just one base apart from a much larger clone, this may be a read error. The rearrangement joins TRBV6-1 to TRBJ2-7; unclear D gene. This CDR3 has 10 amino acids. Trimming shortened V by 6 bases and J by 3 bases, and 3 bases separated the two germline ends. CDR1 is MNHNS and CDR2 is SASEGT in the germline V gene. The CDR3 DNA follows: TGTGCCAGCAGGGGCTACGAGCAGTACTTC. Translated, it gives CASRGYEQYF.

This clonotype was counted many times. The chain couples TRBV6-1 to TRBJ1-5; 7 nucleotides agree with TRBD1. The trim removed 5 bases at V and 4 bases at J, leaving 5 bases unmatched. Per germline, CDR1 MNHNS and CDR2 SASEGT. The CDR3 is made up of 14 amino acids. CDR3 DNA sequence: TGTGCCAGCAGTAACGACAGGGAAAATCAGCCCCAGCATTTT. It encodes CASSNDRENQPQHF.

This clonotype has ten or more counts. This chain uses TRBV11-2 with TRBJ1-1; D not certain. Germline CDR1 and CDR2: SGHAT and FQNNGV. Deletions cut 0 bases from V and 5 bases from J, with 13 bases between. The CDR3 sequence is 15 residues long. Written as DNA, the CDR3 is TGTGCCAGCAGCTTAGAAGGATTCGGAGGGACTGAAGCTTTCTTT. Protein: CASSLEGFGGTEAFF.

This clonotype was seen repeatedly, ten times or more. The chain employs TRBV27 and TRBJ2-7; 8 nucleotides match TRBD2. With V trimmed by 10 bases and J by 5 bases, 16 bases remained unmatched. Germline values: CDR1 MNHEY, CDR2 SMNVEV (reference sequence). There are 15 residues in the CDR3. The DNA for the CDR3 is TGTGCCACCGTTCTCCGAGGGACTAGTTTCGACGAGCAGTACTTC. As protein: CATVLRGTSFDEQYF.

In DNA, the CDR3 is TGTGCCACCAGCAGAGTTCCGGGACTAATAGATACGCAGTATTTT. Encoded protein: CATSRVPGLIDTQYF. The chain recombines TRBV15 with TRBJ2-3; 7 nucleotides match TRBD2. Trimming removed 1 base from V and 5 bases from J; junction bases left unmatched: 6. CDR3 length: 15 amino acids. Germline values: CDR1 LNHNV, CDR2 YYDKDF (reference sequence).

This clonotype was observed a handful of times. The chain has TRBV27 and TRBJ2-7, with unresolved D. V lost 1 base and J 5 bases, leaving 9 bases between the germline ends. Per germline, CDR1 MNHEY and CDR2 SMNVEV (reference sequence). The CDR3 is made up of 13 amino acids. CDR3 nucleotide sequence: TGTGCCAGCAGTTTATTATCTTACCACGAGCAGTACTTC. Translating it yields CASSLLSYHEQYF.

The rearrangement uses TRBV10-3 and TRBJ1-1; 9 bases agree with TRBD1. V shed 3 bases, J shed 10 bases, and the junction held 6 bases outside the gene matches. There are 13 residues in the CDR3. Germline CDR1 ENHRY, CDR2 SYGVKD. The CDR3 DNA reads TGTGCCATCAGTGACCCTGCGACAGGGGGAGCTTTCTTT. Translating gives CAISDPATGGAFF.

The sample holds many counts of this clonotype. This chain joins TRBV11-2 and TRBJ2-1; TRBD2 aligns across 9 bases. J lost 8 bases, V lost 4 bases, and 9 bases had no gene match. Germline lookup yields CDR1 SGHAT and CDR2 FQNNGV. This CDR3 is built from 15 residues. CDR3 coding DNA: TGTGCCAGCAGCTCACGACTAGCGGAAATGGATGAGCAGTTCTTC. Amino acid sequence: CASSSRLAEMDEQFF.

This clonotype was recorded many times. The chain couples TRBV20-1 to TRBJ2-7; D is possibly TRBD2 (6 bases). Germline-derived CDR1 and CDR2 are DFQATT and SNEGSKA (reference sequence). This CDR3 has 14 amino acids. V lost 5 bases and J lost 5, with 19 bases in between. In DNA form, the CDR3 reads TGCAGTGCTCTCCTCGGTAGCGGCCTACACGAGCAGTACTTC. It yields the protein CSALLGSGLHEQYF.

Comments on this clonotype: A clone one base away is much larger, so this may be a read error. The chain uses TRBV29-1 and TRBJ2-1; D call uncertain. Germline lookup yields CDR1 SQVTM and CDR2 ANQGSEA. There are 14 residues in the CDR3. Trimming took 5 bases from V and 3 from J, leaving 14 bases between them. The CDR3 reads CSVHLITGYNEQFF. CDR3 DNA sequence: TGCAGCGTTCACCTGATAACGGGCTACAATGAGCAGTTCTTC.

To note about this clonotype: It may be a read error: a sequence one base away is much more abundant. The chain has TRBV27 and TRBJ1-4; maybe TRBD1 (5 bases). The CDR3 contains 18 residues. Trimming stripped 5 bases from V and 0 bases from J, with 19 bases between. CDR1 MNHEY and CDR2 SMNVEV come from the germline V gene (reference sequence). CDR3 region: CASSPGCGAVSTNEKLFF. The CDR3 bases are TGTGCCAGCAGTCCCGGGTGCGGGGCAGTCTCAACTAATGAAAAACTGTTTTTT.

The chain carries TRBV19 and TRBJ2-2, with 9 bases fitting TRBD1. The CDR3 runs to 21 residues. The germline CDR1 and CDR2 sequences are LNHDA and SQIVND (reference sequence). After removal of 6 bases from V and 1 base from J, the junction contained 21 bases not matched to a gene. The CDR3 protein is CASRQRPGTGHSIRNTGELFF. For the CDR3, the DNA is TGTGCCAGTAGGCAACGTCCCGGGACAGGGCACTCAATTCGGAACACCGGGGAGCTGTTTTTT.

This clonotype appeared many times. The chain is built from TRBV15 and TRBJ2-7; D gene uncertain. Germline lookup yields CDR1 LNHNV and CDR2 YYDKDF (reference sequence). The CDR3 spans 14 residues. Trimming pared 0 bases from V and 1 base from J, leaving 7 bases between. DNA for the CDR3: TGTGCCACCAGCAGAGATCTGGCGTCCTACGAGCAGTACTTC. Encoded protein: CATSRDLASYEQYF.